Shown below are 30 T cell receptor beta chains from a single sample sequenced in a study of spatial heterogeneity in lung cancer. TCRdb re-analysed the 5' RACE reads in MiXCR, keeping a single row per CDR3 protein. The sample consists of tens of thousands of distinct CDR3 sequences, 8.5% to 10% of them appearing once. Time point in this sample: blood at routine non-recurrence follow-up after resection. The sample was PBMCs, taken at follow-up. The source is a male donor with early-stage non-small cell lung cancer.

This clonotype is medium-sized in the sample. This sequence joins TRBV27 and TRBJ2-1; the D call may be TRBD1 or TRBD2 (5 bases each). The CDR3 is 14 amino acids. V lost 2 bases and J lost 5, with 10 bases in between. CDR1 and CDR2 from the germline V gene are MNHEY and SMNVEV (reference sequence). CDR3 sequence reads: CASSLTQEDNEQFF. CDR3 sequence (DNA): TGTGCCAGCAGTTTAACACAGGAGGACAATGAGCAGTTCTTC.

V usage is TRBV20-1 and J usage is TRBJ1-1; possibly TRBD1 for D (5 bases). Trimming stripped 1 base from V and 10 bases from J, with 25 bases between. The CDR3 is 16 residues long. Germline CDR1 and CDR2: DFQATT and SNEGSKA (reference sequence). In DNA form, the CDR3 reads TGCAGTGCTAGAGCTCTCCGGGGGACTTTCCCAAGCGGAGCTTTCTTT. Its translation: CSARALRGTFPSGAFF.

This clonotype appeared many times. The chain links TRBV6-5 to TRBJ2-1; 7 bases agree with TRBD1. The length of the CDR3 is 13 residues. CDR1 and CDR2 (germline): MNHEY, SVGAGI. V dropped 6 bases and J dropped 6; count of bases not matched to a gene: 5. Here the CDR3 reads CASSLGQFNEQFF. The CDR3 DNA follows: TGTGCCAGCAGCCTGGGACAGTTCAATGAGCAGTTCTTC.

This chain connects TRBV7-6 to TRBJ2-3; tentatively, D is TRBD2 (5 bases). The CDR3 consists of 15 residues. Per germline, CDR1 SGHVS and CDR2 FNYEAQ. Trimming removed 1 base from V and 1 base from J, with 9 bases in between. CDR3 residues: CASSLEGAGTDTQYF. The CDR3 DNA reads TGTGCCAGCAGCTTAGAGGGAGCTGGCACAGATACGCAGTATTTT.

The chain's CDR3 is CASSQGGTGIPSTDTQYF. As DNA, the CDR3 is TGCGCCAGCAGCCAAGGGGGGACAGGGATACCTAGCACAGATACGCAGTATTTT. The V gene is TRBV4-3, the J gene TRBJ2-3, with 9 bases identical to TRBD1. Trimming removed 1 base from V and 0 bases from J; junction bases left unmatched: 8. Germline loops: CDR1 LGHNA, CDR2 YSLEER. The CDR3 is 18 amino acids.

This clonotype has a count of ten or more. V gene TRBV29-1 combines with J gene TRBJ1-6; TRBD1 aligns across 7 bases. The V segment lost 6 bases and the J segment 6 bases; nucleotides outside the gene matches: 8. Germline V gene lookup returns CDR1 SQVTM and CDR2 ANQGSEA. The CDR3 spans 14 residues. CDR3 sequence: CSVRSGTANSPLHF. In nucleotides, the CDR3 is TGCAGCGTGCGATCCGGGACAGCTAATTCACCCCTCCACTTT.

This clonotype was detected ten times or more. V usage is TRBV7-9 and J usage is TRBJ2-7; 7 bases line up with TRBD2. There are 15 residues in the CDR3. V lost 2 bases, J lost 5 bases, and 9 bases stayed unmatched. Per the germline V gene, CDR1 is SEHNR and CDR2 is FQNEAQ (reference sequence). Here the CDR3 DNA reads TGTGCCAGCAGCTTAAAGGGGCTAGCGGCGGACGAGCAGTACTTC. This sequence encodes CASSLKGLAADEQYF.

In its sample, this clonotype was seen many times. This chain connects TRBV30 to TRBJ1-2; TRBD1 aligns across 9 bases. CDR3 size: 12 residues. Trimming at V came to 5 bases and at J to 11 bases, leaving 9 bases not matched to a gene. Germline V gene data show CDR1 as GTSNPN and CDR2 as SVGIG (reference sequence). As DNA, the CDR3 is TGTGCCTGGGTCTGGGACAGGGCCCGATACACCTTC. This codes for CAWVWDRARYTF.

This clonotype was counted ten times or more. CDR3 sequence: CASSTSRDTEAFF. The CDR3 DNA sequence: TGTGCCAGCTCCACCTCCAGGGACACTGAAGCTTTCTTT. The chain combines TRBV18 with TRBJ1-1, with D maybe TRBD1 (5 bases). The V gene's germline CDR1 is KGHSH and CDR2 LQKENI. This CDR3 spans 13 amino acids. Trimming removed 6 bases from V and 3 bases from J, with 11 bases in between. Looking up the rest from reference TRBV18 and TRBJ1-1 gives the full variable domain: NAGVMQNPRHLVRRRGQEARLRCSPMKGHSHVYWYRQLPEEGLKFMVYLQKENIIDESGMPKERFSAEFPKEGPSILRIQQVVRGDSAAYFCASSTSRDTEAFFGQGTRLTVV.

The sample holds many counts of this clonotype. This sequence joins TRBV29-1 and TRBJ2-1, with TRBD1 matching over 7 bases. J gave up 6 bases and V 6 bases, and 11 bases lay outside the gene matches. The CDR3 has 14 residues. Per the germline V gene, CDR1 is SQVTM and CDR2 is ANQGSEA. CDR3 coding DNA: TGCAGCGTGTCAAACCGGGACAGATTCAATGAGCAGTTCTTC. Residues: CSVSNRDRFNEQFF.

This clonotype was counted at least ten times. The chain is built from TRBV20-1 and TRBJ2-2; no clear D gene. The CDR3 runs to 14 residues. Trimming left V 1 base short and J 0 bases short, with 6 bases between. Looked up from germline, CDR1 is DFQATT and CDR2 is SNEGSKA (reference sequence). CDR3 amino acids: CSARARSNTGELFF. The CDR3 DNA reads TGCAGTGCTAGAGCCAGGTCGAACACCGGGGAGCTGTTTTTT.

This chain connects TRBV6-5 to TRBJ1-4, with D possibly being TRBD1 (5 bases). Deletions cut 10 bases from V and 5 bases from J, with 14 bases between. Per germline, CDR1 MNHEY and CDR2 SVGAGI. The length of the CDR3 is 13 residues. The CDR3 DNA is TGTGCCATCGCCGACAGACCGAATGAAAAACTGTTTTTT. Encoded protein: CAIADRPNEKLFF.

This clonotype was found a few times. This chain connects TRBV20-1 to TRBJ2-1; tentatively, D is TRBD2 (5 bases). Germline V gene data show CDR1 as DFQATT and CDR2 as SNEGSKA (reference sequence). The CDR3 length is 15 residues. Trimming took 0 bases from V and 0 from J, leaving 9 bases between them. CDR3 coding DNA: TGCAGTGCTAGAGATTTAGGGAGCTCCTACAATGAGCAGTTCTTC. Amino acid sequence: CSARDLGSSYNEQFF.

This chain connects TRBV7-2 to TRBJ1-5, with 10 bases matching TRBD1. The CDR3 loop spans 13 amino acids. Germline values: CDR1 SGHTA, CDR2 FQGNSA. V was clipped by 6 bases and J by 5 bases; unmatched bases: 1. The CDR3 DNA is TGTGCCAGCAGTGGGACAGGGGATCAGCCCCAGCATTTT. Protein sequence: CASSGTGDQPQHF.

This clonotype occurred a few times. The chain joins TRBV6-1 to TRBJ1-6; TRBD1 agrees at 9 bases. V lost 4 bases, J lost 8 bases, and 3 bases stayed unmatched. CDR1 and CDR2 from the germline V gene are MNHNS and SASEGT. The CDR3 contains 14 residues. The CDR3 is CASSGGTGHSPLHF. CDR3 DNA sequence: TGTGCCAGCAGTGGTGGGACAGGGCATTCACCCCTCCACTTT.

This chain connects TRBV2 to TRBJ2-3; 7 bases map to TRBD1. In germline, CDR1 is SNHLY, CDR2 FYNNEI. The CDR3 contains 14 residues. Germline trimming cut 7 bases from V and 4 bases from J; bases unmatched to any gene: 8. Written as DNA, the CDR3 is TGTGCCAGCATTACAGGGGCTAGCTCAGATACGCAGTATTTT. This gives the protein CASITGASSDTQYF. Full variable domain (remainder filled in from reference TRBV2 and TRBJ2-3): EPEVTQTPSHQVTQMGQEVILRCVPISNHLYFYWYRQILGQKVEFLVSFYNNEISEKSEIFDDQFSVERPDGSNFTLKIRSTKLEDSAMYFCASITGASSDTQYFGPGTRLTVL.

The V and J genes are TRBV7-2 and TRBJ1-5; D remains unclear. Germline CDR1 reads SGHTA; CDR2 reads FQGNSA. V was cut by 2 bases and J by 10 bases, with 12 bases left in between. The CDR3 contains 13 residues. CDR3 sequence: CASSLLRREPQHF. For the CDR3, the DNA is TGTGCCAGCAGCTTACTGAGGAGGGAACCCCAGCATTTT.

This clonotype was recorded at least ten times. The rearrangement joins TRBV3-1 to TRBJ2-7; D unresolved. V lost 4 bases and J 0 bases, leaving 7 bases between the germline ends. The germline V gene encodes CDR1 LGHDT and CDR2 YNNKEL (reference sequence). The length of the CDR3 is 13 residues. This chain's CDR3 is CASSLRVSYEQYF. In DNA form, the CDR3 reads TGTGCCAGCAGCCTACGGGTCTCCTACGAGCAGTACTTC.

Only a few counts were recorded for this clonotype. This chain connects TRBV6-2 or TRBV6-3 to TRBJ2-7; 7 bases line up with TRBD2. The V segment lost 7 bases and the J segment 4 bases; nucleotides outside the gene matches: 16. The CDR3 is 16 amino acids. Germline values: CDR1 MNHEY, CDR2 SVGEGT. The CDR3 nucleotides read TGTGCCAGCATTCCCGAGGGGTCTAGCGGCCGATACGAGCAGTACTTC. Translated, it gives CASIPEGSSGRYEQYF.

By share of the sample, this clonotype is medium-sized (0.01 to 0.1%). This chain connects TRBV7-9 to TRBJ2-7; D is undetermined. The CDR3 contains 13 residues. V was trimmed by 5 bases and J by 0 bases, leaving 8 bases between them. Per the germline V gene, CDR1 is SEHNR and CDR2 is FQNEAQ (reference sequence). This CDR3 reads CASSPLSSYEQYF. CDR3 nucleotide sequence: TGTGCCAGCAGCCCCCTAAGCTCCTACGAGCAGTACTTC. Supplemented by reference TRBV7-9 and TRBJ2-7, the full variable domain reads DTGVSQNPRHKITKRGQNVTFRCDPISEHNRLYWYRQTLGQGPEFLTYFQNEAQLEKSRLLSDRFSAERPKGSFSTLEIQRTEQGDSAMYLCASSPLSSYEQYFGPGTRLTVT.

This clonotype was picked up a small number of times. The rearrangement links TRBV4-2 to TRBJ1-4; 7 bases are a match to TRBD1. The CDR3 totals 14 residues. Germline trimming cut 4 bases from V and 5 bases from J; bases unmatched to any gene: 4. Germline V gene data show CDR1 as LGHNA and CDR2 as YNFKEQ. The CDR3 region has the DNA TGTGCCAGCAGCCCGGGACAGCTAAATGAAAAACTGTTTTTT. It encodes CASSPGQLNEKLFF.

In the case of this clonotype: A much larger clonotype is one base distant, so this may be a read error. Since the CDR3 does not end with the conserved phenylalanine or tryptophan, this likely comes from a read error. The rearrangement uses TRBV6-5 and TRBJ2-3, with D perhaps being TRBD1 or TRBD2 (5 bases each). Trimming left V 3 bases short and J 6 bases short, with 16 bases between. In germline, CDR1 is MNHEY, CDR2 SVGAGI. The CDR3 consists of 15 residues. The CDR3 DNA reads as TGTGCCAGCAGTTATTCCAACCTTGGGGGTGATACGCAGTATTAT. Protein product: CASSYSNLGGDTQYY.

On this clonotype itself: Relative to the germline gene, one junction end is altered; a read error may explain this. V and J are TRBV11-3 and TRBJ2-3; 10 bases line up with TRBD1. The CDR3 contains 17 residues. Germline CDR1 is SGHNT and CDR2 is YENEEA. CDR3 nucleotide sequence: TGTACCAGCAGCTTAGGGGGGACAGGGGCGAGCACAGATACGCAGTATTTT. This encodes CTSSLGGTGASTDTQYF.

This clonotype was picked up many times. This rearrangement joins TRBV5-1 to TRBJ2-5; TRBD1 matches 7 bases. J was trimmed by 5 bases and V by 5 bases; bases with no gene match: 12. CDR1 and CDR2 from the germline V gene are SGHRS and YFSETQ. There are 15 residues in the CDR3. The CDR3: CASRVGTGEMETQYF. The CDR3 DNA sequence: TGCGCCAGCAGGGTCGGCACAGGGGAGATGGAGACCCAGTACTTC.

This clonotype was seen ten or more times. The V call is TRBV3-1, the J call TRBJ2-1; D is unresolved. This CDR3 is built from 15 residues. Trimming removed 0 bases from V and 3 bases from J, with 9 bases in between. CDR1 and CDR2 (germline): LGHDT, YNNKEL (reference sequence). Here the CDR3 reads CASSQEPSFYNEQFF. CDR3 DNA sequence: TGTGCCAGCAGCCAAGAACCTAGTTTCTACAATGAGCAGTTCTTC.

This clonotype was found many times. The chain uses TRBV5-4 and TRBJ2-1; D not certain. Trimming left V 2 bases short and J 6 bases short, with 3 bases between. In germline, CDR1 is SGHNT, CDR2 YYREEE (reference sequence). The CDR3 runs to 11 residues. CDR3: CASSLTNEQFF. In DNA form, the CDR3 reads TGTGCCAGCAGCTTAACCAATGAGCAGTTCTTC.

This clonotype was seen a handful of times. The chain uses TRBV9 and TRBJ2-5, with D unclear. Germline CDR1 reads SGDLS; CDR2 reads YYNGEE. Trimming took 3 bases from V and 4 from J, leaving 7 bases between them. This CDR3 comprises 12 residues. The CDR3 region is CASSGGTETQYF. CDR3 coding DNA: TGTGCCAGCAGCGGTGGAACAGAGACCCAGTACTTC.

The V and J genes are TRBV7-6 and TRBJ1-5, with D perhaps matching TRBD1 (5 bases). Germline lookup yields CDR1 SGHVS and CDR2 FNYEAQ. Trimming cost V 5 bases and J 3 bases, with 14 bases left between them. The CDR3 consists of 15 residues. The CDR3 bases are TGTGCCAGCAGCCTCCGGCGGGGCTTCAATCAGCCCCAGCATTTT. Translated: CASSLRRGFNQPQHF.

A few counts support this clonotype. J is TRBJ2-1 and V is TRBV20-1; D possibly corresponds to TRBD1 (6 bases). The germline CDR1 and CDR2 sequences are DFQATT and SNEGSKA (reference sequence). Trimming took off 0 bases at V and 5 bases at J, with 17 bases between the two ends. This CDR3 comprises 16 residues. The DNA for the CDR3 is TGCAGTGCTAGAGATCGAGGGGGTCCCGGGAACAATGAGCAGTTCTTC. Its protein product is CSARDRGGPGNNEQFF.

This chain joins TRBV6-2 or TRBV6-3 and TRBJ1-1; tentatively, D is TRBD1 (5 bases). CDR3 size: 16 residues. V was clipped by 0 bases and J by 0 bases, with 11 bases between them. CDR1 and CDR2 (germline): MNHEY, SVGEGT. The CDR3 DNA reads TGTGCCAGCAGTTACTCCTCGGGACGGATGAACACTGAAGCTTTCTTT. Its protein is CASSYSSGRMNTEAFF.